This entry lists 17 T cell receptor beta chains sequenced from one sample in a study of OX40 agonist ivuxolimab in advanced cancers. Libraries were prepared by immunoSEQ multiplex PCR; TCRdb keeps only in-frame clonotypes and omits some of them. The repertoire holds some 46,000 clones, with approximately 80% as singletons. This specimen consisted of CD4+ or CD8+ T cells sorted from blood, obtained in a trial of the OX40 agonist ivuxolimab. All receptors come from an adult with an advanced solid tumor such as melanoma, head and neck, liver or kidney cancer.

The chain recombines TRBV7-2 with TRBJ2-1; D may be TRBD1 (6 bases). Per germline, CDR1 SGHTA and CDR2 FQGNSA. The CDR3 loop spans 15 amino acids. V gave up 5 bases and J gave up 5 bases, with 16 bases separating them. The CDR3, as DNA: TGTGCCAGCAGCCAGTTCCCGGACAGTCACAATGAGCAGTTCTTC. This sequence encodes CASSQFPDSHNEQFF.

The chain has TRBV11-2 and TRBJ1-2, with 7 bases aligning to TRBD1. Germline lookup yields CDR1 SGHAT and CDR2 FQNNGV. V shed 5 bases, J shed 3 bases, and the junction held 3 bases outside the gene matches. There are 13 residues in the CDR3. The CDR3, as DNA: TGTGCCAGCAGCCCCGGGACAGACTATGGCTACACCTTC. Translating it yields CASSPGTDYGYTF.

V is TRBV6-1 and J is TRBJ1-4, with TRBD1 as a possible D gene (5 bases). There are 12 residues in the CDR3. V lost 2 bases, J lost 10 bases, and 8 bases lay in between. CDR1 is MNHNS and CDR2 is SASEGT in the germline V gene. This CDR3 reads CASSEPGRKLFF. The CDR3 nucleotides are TGTGCCAGCAGTGAACCAGGGCGAAAACTGTTTTTT.

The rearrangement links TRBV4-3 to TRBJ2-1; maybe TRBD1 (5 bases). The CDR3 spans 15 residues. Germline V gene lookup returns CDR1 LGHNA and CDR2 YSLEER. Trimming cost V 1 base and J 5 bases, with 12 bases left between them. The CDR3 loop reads CASSQGAGSNNEQFF. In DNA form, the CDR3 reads TGCGCCAGCAGCCAAGGGGCAGGGTCGAACAATGAGCAGTTCTTC.

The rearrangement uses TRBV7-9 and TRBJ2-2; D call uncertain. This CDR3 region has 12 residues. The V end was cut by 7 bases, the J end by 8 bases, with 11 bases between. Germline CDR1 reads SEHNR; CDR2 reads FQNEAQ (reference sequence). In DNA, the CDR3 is TGTGCCAGCACCTCGCCCCCGGGGGAGCTGTTTTTT. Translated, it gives CASTSPPGELFF.

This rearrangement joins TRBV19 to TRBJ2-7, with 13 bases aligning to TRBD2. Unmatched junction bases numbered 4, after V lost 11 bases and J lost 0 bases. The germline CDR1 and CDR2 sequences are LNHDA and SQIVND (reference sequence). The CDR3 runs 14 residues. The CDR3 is CASTSGRNSYEQYF. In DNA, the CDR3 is TGTGCCTCGACTAGCGGGAGGAACTCCTACGAGCAGTACTTC.

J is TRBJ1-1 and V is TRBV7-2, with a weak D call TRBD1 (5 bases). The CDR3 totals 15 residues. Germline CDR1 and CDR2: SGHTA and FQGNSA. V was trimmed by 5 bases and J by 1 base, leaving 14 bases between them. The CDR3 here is CASSSYPGENTEAFF. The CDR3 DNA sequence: TGTGCCAGCAGCAGTTATCCGGGGGAGAACACTGAAGCTTTCTTT.

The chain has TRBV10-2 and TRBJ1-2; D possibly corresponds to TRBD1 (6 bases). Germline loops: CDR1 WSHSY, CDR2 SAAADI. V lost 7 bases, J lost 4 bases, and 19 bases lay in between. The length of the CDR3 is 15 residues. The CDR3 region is CASKMYRDPGYGYTF. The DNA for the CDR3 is TGCGCCAGCAAGATGTACAGGGACCCTGGCTATGGCTACACCTTC.

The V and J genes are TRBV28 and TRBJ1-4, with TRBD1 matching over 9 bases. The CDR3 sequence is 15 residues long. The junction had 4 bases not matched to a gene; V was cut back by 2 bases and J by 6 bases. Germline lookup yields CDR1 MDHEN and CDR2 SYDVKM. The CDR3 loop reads CASSLAGQGDEKLFF. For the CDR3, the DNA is TGTGCCAGCAGTTTAGCGGGACAGGGAGATGAAAAACTGTTTTTT.

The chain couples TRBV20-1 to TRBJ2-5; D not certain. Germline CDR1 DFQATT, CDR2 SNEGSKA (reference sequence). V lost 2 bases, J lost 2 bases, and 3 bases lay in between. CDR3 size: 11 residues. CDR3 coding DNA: TGCAGTGCTAGATTGCAAGAGACCCAGTACTTC. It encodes CSARLQETQYF.

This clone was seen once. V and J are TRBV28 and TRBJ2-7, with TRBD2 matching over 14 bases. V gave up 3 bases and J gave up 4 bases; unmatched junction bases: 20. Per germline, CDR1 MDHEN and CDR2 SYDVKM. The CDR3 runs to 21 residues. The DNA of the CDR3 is TGTGCCAGCAGTTTCCCGTTATTACCTCAGGGGACTAGCGGGAGTTGGTACGAGCAGTACTTC. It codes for CASSFPLLPQGTSGSWYEQYF.

The CDR3, as DNA: TGTGCCAGCAGCAAGACAGGTTACGAGCAGTACTTC. Translated: CASSKTGYEQYF. The chain has TRBV7-2 and TRBJ2-7, with TRBD1 as a possible D gene (6 bases). Germline CDR1 and CDR2: SGHTA and FQGNSA. The CDR3 runs 12 residues. The V end was cut by 5 bases, the J end by 4 bases, with 9 bases between.

The CDR3: CSVEDKVVSVAGAWQETQYF. CDR3 sequence (DNA): TGCAGCGTTGAAGATAAGGTAGTTTCTGTAGCGGGAGCTTGGCAAGAGACCCAGTACTTC. V is TRBV29-1 and J is TRBJ2-5, with 9 bases matching TRBD2. With V trimmed by 0 bases and J by 2 bases, 19 bases remained unmatched. The length of the CDR3 is 20 residues. Germline V gene sequence: CDR1 SQVTM, CDR2 ANQGSEA.

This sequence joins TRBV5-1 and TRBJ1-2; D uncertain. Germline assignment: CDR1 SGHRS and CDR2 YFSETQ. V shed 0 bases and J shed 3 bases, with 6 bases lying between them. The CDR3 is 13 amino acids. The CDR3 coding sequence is TGCGCCAGCAGCTTGGACATATACTATGGCTACACCTTC. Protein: CASSLDIYYGYTF.

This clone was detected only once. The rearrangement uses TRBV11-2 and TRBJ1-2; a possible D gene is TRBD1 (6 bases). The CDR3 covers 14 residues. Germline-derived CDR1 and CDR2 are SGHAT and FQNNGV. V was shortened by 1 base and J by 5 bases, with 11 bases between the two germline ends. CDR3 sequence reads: CASSLVPGDYGYTF. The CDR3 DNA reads TGTGCCAGCAGCTTAGTTCCAGGGGATTATGGCTACACCTTC.

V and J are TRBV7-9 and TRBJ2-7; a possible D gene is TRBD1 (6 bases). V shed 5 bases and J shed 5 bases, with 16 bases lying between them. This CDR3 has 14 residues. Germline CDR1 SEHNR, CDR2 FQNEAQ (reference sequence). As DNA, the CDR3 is TGTGCCAGCAGCGCTCGGGACACCAGGGACGAGCAGTACTTC. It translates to CASSARDTRDEQYF.

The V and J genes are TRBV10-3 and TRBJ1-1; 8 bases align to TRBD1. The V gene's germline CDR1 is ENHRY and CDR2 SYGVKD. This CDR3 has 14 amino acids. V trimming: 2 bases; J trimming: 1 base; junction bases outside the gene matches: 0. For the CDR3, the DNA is TGTGCCATCAGTGAGGACAGGGGGAACACTGAAGCTTTCTTT. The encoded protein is CAISEDRGNTEAFF.